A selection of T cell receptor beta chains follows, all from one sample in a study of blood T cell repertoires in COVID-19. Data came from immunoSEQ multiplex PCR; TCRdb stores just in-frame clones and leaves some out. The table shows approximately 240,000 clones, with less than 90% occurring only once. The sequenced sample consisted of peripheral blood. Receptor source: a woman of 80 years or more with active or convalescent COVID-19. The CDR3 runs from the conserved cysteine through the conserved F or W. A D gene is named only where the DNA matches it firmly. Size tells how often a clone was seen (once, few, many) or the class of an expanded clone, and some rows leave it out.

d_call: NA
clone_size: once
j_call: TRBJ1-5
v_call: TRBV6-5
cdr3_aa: CASGPGLPQHF
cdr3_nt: TGTGCCAGCGGGCCGGGACTGCCCCAGCATTTT

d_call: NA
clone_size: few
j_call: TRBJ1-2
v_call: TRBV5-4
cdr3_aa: CASSLQGLRGYTF
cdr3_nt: TGTGCCAGCAGCTTACAGGGATTGCGAGGCTACACCTTC

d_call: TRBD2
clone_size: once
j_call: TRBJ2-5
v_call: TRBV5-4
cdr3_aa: CASSLELAVQETQYF
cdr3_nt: TGTGCCAGCAGCTTGGAACTAGCGGTCCAAGAGACCCAGTACTTC

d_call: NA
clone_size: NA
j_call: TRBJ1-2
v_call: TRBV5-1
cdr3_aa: CASSDYDTSDYGYTF
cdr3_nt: TGCGCCAGCAGCGACTACGACACTTCCGACTATGGCTACACCTTC

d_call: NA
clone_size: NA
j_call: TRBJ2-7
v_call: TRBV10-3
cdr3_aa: CAISESVRRLQYF
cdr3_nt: TGTGCCATCAGTGAGTCGGTCAGGCGCTTGCAGTACTTC

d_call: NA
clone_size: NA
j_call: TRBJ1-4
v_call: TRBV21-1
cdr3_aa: CASSKPGEKLFF
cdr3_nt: TGTGCCAGCAGCAAACCGGGTGAAAAACTGTTTTTT

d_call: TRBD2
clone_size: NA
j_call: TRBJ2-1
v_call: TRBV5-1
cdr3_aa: CASSFGLVGSDEQFF
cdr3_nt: TGCGCCAGCAGCTTTGGACTAGTCGGGAGTGATGAGCAGTTCTTC

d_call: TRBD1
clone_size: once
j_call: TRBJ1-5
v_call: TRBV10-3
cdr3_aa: CAIRGQGPYQPQHF
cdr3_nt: TGTGCCATCAGGGGACAGGGGCCCTATCAGCCCCAGCATTTT

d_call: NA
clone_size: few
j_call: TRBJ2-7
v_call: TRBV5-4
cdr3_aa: CASSSRQVSYEQYF
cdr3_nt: TGTGCCAGCAGCTCGCGCCAGGTGTCCTACGAGCAGTACTTC

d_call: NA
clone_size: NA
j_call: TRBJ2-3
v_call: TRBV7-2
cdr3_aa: CASSSTGDTQYF
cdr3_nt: TGTGCCAGCAGCTCTACGGGGGATACGCAGTATTTT

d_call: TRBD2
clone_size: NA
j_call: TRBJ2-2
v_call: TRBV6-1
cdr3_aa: CASSAIAGGGAGELFF
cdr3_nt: TGTGCCAGCAGTGCTATAGCGGGGGGGGGAGCCGGGGAGCTGTTTTTT

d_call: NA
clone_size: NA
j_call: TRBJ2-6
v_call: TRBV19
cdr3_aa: CASSRQLWGANVLTF
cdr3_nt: TGTGCCAGTAGTAGACAGCTGTGGGGGGCCAACGTCCTGACTTTC

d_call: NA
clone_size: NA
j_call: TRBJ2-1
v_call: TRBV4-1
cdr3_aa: CASSQDPAGKFYNEQFF
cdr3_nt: TGCGCCAGCAGCCAAGATCCGGCGGGGAAGTTCTACAATGAGCAGTTCTTC

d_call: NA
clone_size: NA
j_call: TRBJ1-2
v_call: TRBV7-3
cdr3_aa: CASSLMEGYGYTF
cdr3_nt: TGTGCCAGCAGCTTAATGGAGGGTTATGGCTACACCTTC

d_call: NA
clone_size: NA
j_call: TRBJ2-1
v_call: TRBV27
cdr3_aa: CASSSQGGLVYNEQFF
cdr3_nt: TGTGCCAGCAGTTCTCAGGGGGGCCTGGTCTACAATGAGCAGTTCTTC

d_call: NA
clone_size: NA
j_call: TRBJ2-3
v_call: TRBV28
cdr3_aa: CASSFVGRVSTDTQYF
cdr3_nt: TGTGCCAGCAGTTTTGTGGGCCGCGTTAGCACAGATACGCAGTATTTT

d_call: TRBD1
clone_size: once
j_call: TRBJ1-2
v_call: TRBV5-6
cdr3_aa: CASSGDREVYGYTF
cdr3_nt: TGTGCCAGCAGCGGGGACAGAGAAGTTTATGGCTACACCTTC

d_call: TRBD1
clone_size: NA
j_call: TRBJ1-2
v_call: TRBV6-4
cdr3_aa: CASSDSATGVVGYTF
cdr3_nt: TGTGCCAGCAGTGATTCCGCGACAGGGGTTGTTGGCTACACCTTC

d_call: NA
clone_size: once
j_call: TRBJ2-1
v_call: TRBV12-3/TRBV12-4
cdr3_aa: CASSKTAPLEQFF
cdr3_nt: TGTGCCAGCAGTAAGACAGCCCCCCTGGAGCAGTTCTTC

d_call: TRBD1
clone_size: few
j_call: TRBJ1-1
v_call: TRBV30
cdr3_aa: CASDRVGTEAFF
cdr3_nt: TGTGCCTCGGACAGGGTGGGTACTGAAGCTTTCTTT

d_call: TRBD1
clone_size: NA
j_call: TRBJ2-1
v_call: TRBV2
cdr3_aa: CASSKPGQSLQFF
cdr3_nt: TGTGCCAGCAGTAAACCGGGACAGTCACTCCAGTTCTTC

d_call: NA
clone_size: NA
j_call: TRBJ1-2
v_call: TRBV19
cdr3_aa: CASSVGLRGLAGYTF
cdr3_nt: TGTGCCAGTAGTGTCGGCCTCCGGGGGTTGGCTGGCTACACCTTC

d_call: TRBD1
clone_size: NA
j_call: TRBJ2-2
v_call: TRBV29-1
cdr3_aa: CSVRTGYRNTGELFF
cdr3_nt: TGCAGCGTTAGGACAGGGTATAGGAACACCGGGGAGCTGTTTTTT

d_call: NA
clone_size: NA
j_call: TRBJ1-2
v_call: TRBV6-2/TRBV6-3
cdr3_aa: CASSTLRTDYGYTF
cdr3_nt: TGTGCCAGCAGTACCCTCAGGACAGATTATGGCTACACCTTC

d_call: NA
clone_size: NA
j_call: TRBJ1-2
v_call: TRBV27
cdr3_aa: CASTPAGANYGYTF
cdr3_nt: TGTGCCAGCACCCCCGCAGGGGCTAACTATGGCTACACCTTC

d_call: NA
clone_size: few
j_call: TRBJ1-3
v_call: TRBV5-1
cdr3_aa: CASSLEMGAGGNTIYF
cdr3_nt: TGCGCCAGCAGCTTGGAGATGGGGGCAGGTGGAAACACCATATATTTT

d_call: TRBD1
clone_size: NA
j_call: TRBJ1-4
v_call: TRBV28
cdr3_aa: CASSLAGQGNEKLFF
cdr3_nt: TGTGCCAGCAGTTTGGCGGGACAGGGGAATGAAAAACTGTTTTTT

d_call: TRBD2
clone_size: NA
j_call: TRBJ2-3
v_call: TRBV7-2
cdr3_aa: CASSQELAGSTTDTQYF
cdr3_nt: TGTGCCAGCAGCCAGGAACTAGCGGGGAGCACCACAGATACGCAGTATTTT

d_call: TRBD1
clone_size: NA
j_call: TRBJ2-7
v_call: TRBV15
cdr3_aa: CATSRGTGPYEQYF
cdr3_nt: TGTGCCACCAGCAGGGGGACAGGACCCTACGAGCAGTACTTC

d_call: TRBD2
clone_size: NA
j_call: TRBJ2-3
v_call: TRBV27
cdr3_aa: CASSPILAGGPDTQYF
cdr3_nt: TGTGCCAGCAGTCCCATACTAGCGGGGGGGCCGGATACGCAGTATTTT

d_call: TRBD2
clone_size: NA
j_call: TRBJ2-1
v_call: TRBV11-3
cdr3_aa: CASSLAGGPFEQFF
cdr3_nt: TGTGCCAGCAGCCTAGCGGGGGGGCCATTTGAGCAGTTCTTC

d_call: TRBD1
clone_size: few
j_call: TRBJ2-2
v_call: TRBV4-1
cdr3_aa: CASRTYRGVGELFF
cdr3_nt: TGCGCCAGCAGGACCTACAGGGGGGTCGGGGAGCTGTTTTTT

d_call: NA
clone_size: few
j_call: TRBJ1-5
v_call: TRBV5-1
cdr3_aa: CASSLEGYSNQPQHF
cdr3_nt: TGCGCCAGCAGCTTGGAGGGGTATAGCAATCAGCCCCAGCATTTT

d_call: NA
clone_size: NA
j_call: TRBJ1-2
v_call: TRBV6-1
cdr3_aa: CASTLPGYGYTF
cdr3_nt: TGTGCCAGCACTCTTCCGGGCTATGGCTACACCTTC

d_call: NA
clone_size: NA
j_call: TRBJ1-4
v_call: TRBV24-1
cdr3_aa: CATSDGRDGNEKLFF
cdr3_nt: TGTGCCACCAGTGACGGGAGGGACGGTAATGAAAAACTGTTTTTT

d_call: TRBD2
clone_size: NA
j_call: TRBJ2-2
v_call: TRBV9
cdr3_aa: CASQTGLATGELFF
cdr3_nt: TGTGCCAGCCAAACAGGACTAGCGACCGGGGAGCTGTTTTTT

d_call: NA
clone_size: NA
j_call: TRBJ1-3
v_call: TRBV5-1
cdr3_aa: CASSLDTAGNTIYF
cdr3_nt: TGCGCCAGCAGCTTGGATACAGCTGGAAACACCATATATTTT

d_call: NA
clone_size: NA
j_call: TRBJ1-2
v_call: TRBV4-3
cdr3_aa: CASSQGRREGGYTF
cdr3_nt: TGCGCCAGCAGCCAAGGCCGCAGGGAAGGGGGCTACACCTTC

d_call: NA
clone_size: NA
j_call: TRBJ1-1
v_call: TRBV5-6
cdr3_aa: CASSLAAGTEAFF
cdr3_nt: TGTGCCAGCAGCTTGGCCGCCGGGACTGAAGCTTTCTTT

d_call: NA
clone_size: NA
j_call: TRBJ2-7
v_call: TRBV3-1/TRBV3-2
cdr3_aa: CASSLTQGGEQYF
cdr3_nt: TGTGCCAGCAGCCTCACCCAGGGGGGCGAGCAGTACTTC

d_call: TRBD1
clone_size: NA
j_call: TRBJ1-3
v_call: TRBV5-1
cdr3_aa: CASRELEGAAGNTIYF
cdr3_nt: TGCGCCAGCAGGGAATTAGAGGGGGCTGCTGGAAACACCATATATTTT

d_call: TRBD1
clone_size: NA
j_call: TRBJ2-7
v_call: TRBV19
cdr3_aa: CASSIDRGTYEQYF
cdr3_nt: TGTGCCAGTAGTATCGACAGGGGAACCTACGAGCAGTACTTC

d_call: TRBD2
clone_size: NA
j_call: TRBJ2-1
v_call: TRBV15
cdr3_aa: CATSRGGGGWNEQFF
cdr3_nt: TGTGCCACCAGCAGAGGCGGGGGGGGCTGGAATGAGCAGTTCTTC

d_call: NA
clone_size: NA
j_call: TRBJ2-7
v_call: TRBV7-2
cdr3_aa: CASSLHAGSYEQYF
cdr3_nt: TGTGCCAGCAGCTTACATGCGGGCTCCTACGAGCAGTACTTC

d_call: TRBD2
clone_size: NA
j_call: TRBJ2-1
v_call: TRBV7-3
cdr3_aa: CASSLTLAGASEQFF
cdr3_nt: TGTGCCAGCAGCTTAACACTAGCGGGGGCAAGTGAGCAGTTCTTC

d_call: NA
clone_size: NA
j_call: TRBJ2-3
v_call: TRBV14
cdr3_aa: CASSHAAVADTQYF
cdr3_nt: TGTGCCAGCAGCCACGCAGCGGTGGCAGATACGCAGTATTTT

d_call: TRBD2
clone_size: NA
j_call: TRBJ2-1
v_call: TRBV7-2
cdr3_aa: CASSPRGSGGYEQFF
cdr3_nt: TGTGCCAGCAGCCCCCGGGGTAGCGGGGGGTATGAGCAGTTCTTC

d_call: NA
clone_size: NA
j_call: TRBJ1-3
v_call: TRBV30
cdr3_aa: CAWSGRGLENTIYF
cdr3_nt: TGTGCCTGGAGTGGAAGGGGATTGGAAAACACCATATATTTT

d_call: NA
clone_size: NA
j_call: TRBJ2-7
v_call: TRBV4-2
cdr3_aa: CASSQDPGLAEQYF
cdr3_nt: TGTGCCAGCAGCCAAGATCCAGGGTTGGCCGAGCAGTACTTC

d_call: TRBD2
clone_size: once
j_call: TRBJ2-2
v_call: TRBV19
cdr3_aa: CASSSPGLAAGELFF
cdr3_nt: TGTGCCAGTAGTTCACCGGGACTAGCGGCCGGGGAGCTGTTTTTT

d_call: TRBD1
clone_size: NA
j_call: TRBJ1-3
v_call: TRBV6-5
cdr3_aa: CASSYLHRGSGNTIYF
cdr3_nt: TGTGCCAGCAGTTACCTTCACAGGGGTAGTGGAAACACCATATATTTT

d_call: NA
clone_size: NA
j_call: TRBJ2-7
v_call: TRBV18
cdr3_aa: CASSPSSVRTYEQYF
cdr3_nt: TGTGCCAGCTCACCCTCTAGCGTCCGAACCTACGAGCAGTACTTC

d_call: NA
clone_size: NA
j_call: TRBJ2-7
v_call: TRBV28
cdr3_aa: CASSLLGVTEQYF
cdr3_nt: TGTGCCAGCAGTTTACTGGGAGTGACCGAGCAGTACTTC